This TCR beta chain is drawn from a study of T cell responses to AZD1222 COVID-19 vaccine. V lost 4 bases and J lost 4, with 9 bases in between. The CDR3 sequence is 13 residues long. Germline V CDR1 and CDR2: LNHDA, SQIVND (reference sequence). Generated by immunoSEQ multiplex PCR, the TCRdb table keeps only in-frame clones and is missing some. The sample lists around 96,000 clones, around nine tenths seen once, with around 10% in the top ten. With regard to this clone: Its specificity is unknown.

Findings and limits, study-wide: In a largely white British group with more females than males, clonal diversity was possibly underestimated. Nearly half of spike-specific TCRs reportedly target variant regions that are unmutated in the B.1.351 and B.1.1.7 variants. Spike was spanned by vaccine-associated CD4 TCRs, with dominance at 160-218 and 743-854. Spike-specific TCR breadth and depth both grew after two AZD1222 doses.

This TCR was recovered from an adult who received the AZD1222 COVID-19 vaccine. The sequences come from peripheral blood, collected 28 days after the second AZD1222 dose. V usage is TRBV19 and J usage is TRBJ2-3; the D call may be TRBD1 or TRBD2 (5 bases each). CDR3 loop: CASSRQGPDTQYF. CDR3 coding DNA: TGTGCCAGTAGTAGGCAGGGACCAGATACGCAGTATTTT.